This TCR beta chain was retrieved from a study of cytomegalovirus exposure and HLA in healthy donors. At the level of the study: When 350 to 500 donors were genotyped, over 80% of them were found to fall in the Caucasian-associated ancestry cluster. The study's findings and limits: TCR beta sequences reportedly predicted most subjects' HLA-A and HLA-B alleles accurately.

Healthy donors of bone marrow made up the group. Germline V CDR1 and CDR2: SQVTM, ANQGSEA. The CDR3 runs to 14 residues. The ends were cut back, 4 bases at V and 8 bases at J, with 20 bases in the middle. PCR amplification relied on 60 Vbeta primers (plus 13 Jbeta primers). The repertoire was sequenced with immunoSEQ multiplex PCR; TCRdb's copy has only in-frame clones and lacks some. The sample data list about 58,000 clones. Regarding this clone: What it binds is unknown.

The rearrangement links TRBV29-1 to TRBJ1-2, with D possibly being TRBD1 (6 bases). The sequencing sample was made of PBMCs. The receptor's source is a male donor in good health and CMV-seronegative. In nucleotides, the CDR3 is TGCAGCGTTGGAGGCACAGGGTCGAGTGACGGCTACACCTTC. It specifies CSVGGTGSSDGYTF.